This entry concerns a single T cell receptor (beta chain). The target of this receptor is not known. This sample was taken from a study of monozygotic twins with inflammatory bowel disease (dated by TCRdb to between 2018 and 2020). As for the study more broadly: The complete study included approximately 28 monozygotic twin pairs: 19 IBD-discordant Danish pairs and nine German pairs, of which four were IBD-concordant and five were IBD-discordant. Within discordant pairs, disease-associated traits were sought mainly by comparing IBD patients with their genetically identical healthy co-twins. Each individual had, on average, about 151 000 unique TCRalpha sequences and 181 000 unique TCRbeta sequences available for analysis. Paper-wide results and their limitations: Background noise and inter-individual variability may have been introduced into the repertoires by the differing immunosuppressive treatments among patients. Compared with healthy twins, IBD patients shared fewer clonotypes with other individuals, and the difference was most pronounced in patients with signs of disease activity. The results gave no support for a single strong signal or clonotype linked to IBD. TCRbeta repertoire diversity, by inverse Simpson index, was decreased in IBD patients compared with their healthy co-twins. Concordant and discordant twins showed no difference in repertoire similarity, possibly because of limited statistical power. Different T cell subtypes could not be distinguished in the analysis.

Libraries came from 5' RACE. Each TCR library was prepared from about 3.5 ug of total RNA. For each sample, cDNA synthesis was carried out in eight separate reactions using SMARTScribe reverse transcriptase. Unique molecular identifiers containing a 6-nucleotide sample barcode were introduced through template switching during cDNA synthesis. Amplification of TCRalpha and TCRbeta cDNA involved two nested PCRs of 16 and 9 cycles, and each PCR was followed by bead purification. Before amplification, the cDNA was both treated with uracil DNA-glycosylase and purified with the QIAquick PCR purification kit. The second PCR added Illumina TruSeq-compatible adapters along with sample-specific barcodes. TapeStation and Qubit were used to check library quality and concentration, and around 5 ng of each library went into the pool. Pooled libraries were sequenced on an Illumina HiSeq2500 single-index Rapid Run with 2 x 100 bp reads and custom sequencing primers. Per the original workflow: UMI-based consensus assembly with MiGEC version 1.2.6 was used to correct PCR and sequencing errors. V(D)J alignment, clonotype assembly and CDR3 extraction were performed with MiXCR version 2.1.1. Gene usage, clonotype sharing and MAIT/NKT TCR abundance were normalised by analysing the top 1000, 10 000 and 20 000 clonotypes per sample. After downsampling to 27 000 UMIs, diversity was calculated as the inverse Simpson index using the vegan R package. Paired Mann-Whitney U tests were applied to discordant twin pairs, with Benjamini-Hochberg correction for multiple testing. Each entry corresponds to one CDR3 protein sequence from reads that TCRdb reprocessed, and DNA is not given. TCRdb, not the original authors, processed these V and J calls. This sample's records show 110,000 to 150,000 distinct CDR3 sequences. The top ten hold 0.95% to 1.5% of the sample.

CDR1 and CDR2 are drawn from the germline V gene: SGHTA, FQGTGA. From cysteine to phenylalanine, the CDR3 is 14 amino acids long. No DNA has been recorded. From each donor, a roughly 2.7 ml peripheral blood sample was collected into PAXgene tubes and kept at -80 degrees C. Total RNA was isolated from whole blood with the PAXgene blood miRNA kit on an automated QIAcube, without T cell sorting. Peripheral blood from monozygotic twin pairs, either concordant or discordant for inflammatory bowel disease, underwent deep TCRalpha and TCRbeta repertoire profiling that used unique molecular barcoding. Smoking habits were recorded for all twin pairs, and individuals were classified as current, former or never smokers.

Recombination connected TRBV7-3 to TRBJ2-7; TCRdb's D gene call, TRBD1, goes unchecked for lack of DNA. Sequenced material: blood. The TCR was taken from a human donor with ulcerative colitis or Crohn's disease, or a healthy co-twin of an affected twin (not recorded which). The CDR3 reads CASSLNGGAYEQYF.